Listed below are T cell receptor beta chains from one sample, sequenced in a study of response to subunit inactivated influenza vaccine. TCRdb independently ran MiXCR on the RT-PCR reads; one entry per CDR3 protein. The profile covers under 850,000 distinct CDR3 sequences, with around 18% appearing a single time and roughly a tenth taken by the ten largest. Source: PBMCs from blood, taken more than 4 days after vaccination. The receptor set was obtained from a man aged 50 to 59 who received an inactivated influenza vaccine. CDR3s include the opening cysteine and the closing phenylalanine or tryptophan. Each record gives: J gene, CDR3 length, V gene, clone size, CDR3 protein. Size is omitted from some rows. Given values are once, few, many or a class for expanded clones.

>TRBJ2-1|17|TRBV20-1|NA
CRAGGDRQGISYNEQFF
>TRBJ2-7|14|TRBV29-1|NA
CSVEVAEMTYEQYF
>TRBJ1-2|14|TRBV7-2|NA
CASSSGTGRRGYTF
>TRBJ2-7|15|TRBV4-3|NA
CASSPITGGPYEQYF
>TRBJ2-1|15|TRBV15|NA
CATSRERTGVDEQFF
>TRBJ2-2|16|TRBV20-1|many
CSARVPGTELTGELFF
>TRBJ2-3|16|TRBV15|few
CATSTADLRNTDTQYF
>TRBJ2-5|13|TRBV12-3/TRBV12-4|NA
CASSPTTWETQYF
>TRBJ2-1|11|TRBV6-6|NA
CASSPGTKQFF
>TRBJ2-1|12|TRBV3-1|NA
CASSQISNEQFF
>TRBJ2-7|12|TRBV5-6|NA
CASSSSVLEQYF
>TRBJ1-1|13|TRBV15|NA
CATSRGGRTEAFF
>TRBJ2-7|15|TRBV3-1|NA
CASSPGFGGTLEQYF
>TRBJ1-1|14|TRBV5-1|few
CASSTQGGKTEAFF
>TRBJ2-3|13|TRBV19|few
CASKGPSTDTQYF
>TRBJ2-3|13|TRBV13|NA
CASEGLAGDTQYF
>TRBJ2-1|14|TRBV28|NA
CASPPPGGYNEQFF
>TRBJ2-1|15|TRBV7-3|few
CASSLMGQGYNEQFF
>TRBJ2-7|12|TRBV11-3|NA
CASSLDGTGPTF
>TRBJ2-7|14|TRBV9|NA
CASSVGDATSGQYF
>TRBJ1-5|15|TRBV20-1|many
CSAKTGWLSNQPQHF
>TRBJ2-5|16|TRBV7-9|NA
CASSLRSGGYQETQYF
>TRBJ1-6|16|TRBV5-5|few
CASSLARGTYNSPLHF
>TRBJ2-5|14|TRBV12-3/TRBV12-4|NA
CASSPAGGRETQYF
>TRBJ1-5|15|TRBV6-5|NA
CASSSDRGRGQPQHF
>TRBJ2-2|14|TRBV4-3|few
CASSQDPHTGELFF
>TRBJ2-7|13|TRBV6-1|NA
CASSRGRIDEQYF
>TRBJ2-7|14|TRBV7-9|NA
CASSASGALNEQYF
>TRBJ1-2|15|TRBV6-1|NA
CASNLGQGSDYGYTF
>TRBJ2-1|17|TRBV7-9|NA
CASSPPGLAGGRVEQFF
>TRBJ1-6|13|TRBV4-1|many
CASSLGQGVPLHF